The clone carrying this T cell receptor beta chain was counted at least ten times. Its antigen is as yet unknown. Quantitative 5'-RACE was performed with molecular barcodes, and it yielded the TCR beta libraries. TCRdb reprocessed the 5' RACE reads with MiXCR, giving one entry per CDR3 protein. The data show 8,500 to 9,000 distinct CDR3 sequences, with about 3.9% seen just once and more than 9% held by the top ten. V lost 0 bases to trimming and J lost 2 bases, with 12 bases between them. This CDR3 contains 15 residues. In germline, CDR1 is SGDLS, CDR2 YYNGEE. The data stem from a study of CD8 T cells in ankylosing spondylitis. Study-wide results and caveats: Both synovial fluid and blood in reactive arthritis had previously been reported to carry some motif variants. Ankylosing spondylitis blood appeared to carry a characteristic TCR beta motif of roughly eight highly homologous variants. From matched ankylosing spondylitis synovial fluid, disease-linked clones were reportedly recovered at significantly enriched levels.

The sequenced material came from blood, either unsorted or a sorted T cell fraction (not recorded which). This sequence was found in a female donor with ankylosing spondylitis or in good health (not recorded which). The genes are TRBV9 and TRBJ2-7, with D perhaps being TRBD1 or TRBD2 (5 bases each). CDR3 protein: CASSVGGVNTYEQYF. In DNA, the CDR3 is TGTGCCAGCAGCGTAGGAGGGGTAAATACCTACGAGCAGTACTTC.